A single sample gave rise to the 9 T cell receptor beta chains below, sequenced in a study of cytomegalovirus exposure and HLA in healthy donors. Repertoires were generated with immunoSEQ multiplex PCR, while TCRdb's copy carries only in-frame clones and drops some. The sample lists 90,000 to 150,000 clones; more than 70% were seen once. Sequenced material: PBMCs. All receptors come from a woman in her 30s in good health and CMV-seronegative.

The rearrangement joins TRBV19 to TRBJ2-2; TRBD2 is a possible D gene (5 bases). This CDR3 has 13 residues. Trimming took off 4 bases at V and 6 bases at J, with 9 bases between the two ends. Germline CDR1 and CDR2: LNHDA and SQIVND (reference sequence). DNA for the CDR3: TGTGCCAGTAGTAGCGGGTCCGCCGGGGAGCTGTTTTTT. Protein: CASSSGSAGELFF.

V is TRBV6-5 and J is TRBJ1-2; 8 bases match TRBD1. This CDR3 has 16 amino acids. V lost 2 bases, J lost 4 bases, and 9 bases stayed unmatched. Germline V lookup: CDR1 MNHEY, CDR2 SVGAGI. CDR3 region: CASSYHIEQGGYGYTF. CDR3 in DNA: TGTGCCAGCAGTTACCATATTGAACAGGGGGGCTATGGCTACACCTTC.

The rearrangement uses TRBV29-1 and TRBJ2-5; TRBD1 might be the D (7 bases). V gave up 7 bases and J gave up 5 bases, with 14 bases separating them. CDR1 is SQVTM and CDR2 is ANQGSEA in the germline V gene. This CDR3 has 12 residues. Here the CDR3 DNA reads TGCAGCGCCGGGGGACAGCGGGAGACCCAGTACTTC. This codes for CSAGGQRETQYF.

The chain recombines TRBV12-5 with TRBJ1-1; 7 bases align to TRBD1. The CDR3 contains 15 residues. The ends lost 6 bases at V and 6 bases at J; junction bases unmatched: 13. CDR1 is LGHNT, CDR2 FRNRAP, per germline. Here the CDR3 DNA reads TGTGCTAGTGGCCCCTCACAGGGGAGAGGCTCTGAAGCTTTCTTT. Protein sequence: CASGPSQGRGSEAFF.

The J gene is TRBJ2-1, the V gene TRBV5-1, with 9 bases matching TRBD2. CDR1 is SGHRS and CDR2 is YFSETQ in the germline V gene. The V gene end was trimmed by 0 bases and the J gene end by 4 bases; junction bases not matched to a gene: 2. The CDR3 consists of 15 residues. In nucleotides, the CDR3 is TGCGCCAGCAGCTTGGTGGCGGGGGGGTACAATGAGCAGTTCTTC. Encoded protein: CASSLVAGGYNEQFF.

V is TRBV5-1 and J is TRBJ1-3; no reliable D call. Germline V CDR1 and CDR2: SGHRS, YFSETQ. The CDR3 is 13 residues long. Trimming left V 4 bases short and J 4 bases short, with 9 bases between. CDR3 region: CASSEPGGNTIYF. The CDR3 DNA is TGCGCCAGCAGCGAGCCAGGAGGAAACACCATATATTTT.

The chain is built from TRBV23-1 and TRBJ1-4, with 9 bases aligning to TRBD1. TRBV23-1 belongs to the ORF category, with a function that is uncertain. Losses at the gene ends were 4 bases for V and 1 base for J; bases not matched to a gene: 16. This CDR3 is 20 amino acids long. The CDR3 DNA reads TGCGCCAGCAGTCCGGGACAGGGCCTACGAGACGGGGAAACTAATGAAAAACTGTTTTTT. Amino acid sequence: CASSPGQGLRDGETNEKLFF.

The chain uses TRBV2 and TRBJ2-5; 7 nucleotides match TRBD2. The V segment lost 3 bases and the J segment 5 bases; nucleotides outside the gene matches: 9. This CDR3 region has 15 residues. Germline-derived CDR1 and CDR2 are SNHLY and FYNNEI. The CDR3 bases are TGTGCCAGCAGTGATAAGGCTAGCGGCCAGGAGACCCAGTACTTC. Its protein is CASSDKASGQETQYF.

The CDR3 here is CASSLTLPGQGAAGANVLTF. The CDR3 nucleotides read TGCGCCAGCAGCTTGACCCTACCGGGACAGGGGGCGGCTGGGGCCAACGTCCTGACTTTC. The chain links TRBV5-1 to TRBJ2-6, with 12 bases identical to TRBD1. V shed 1 base and J 2 bases; nucleotides not matched to a gene: 10. The CDR3 totals 20 residues. The germline gives CDR1 SGHRS, CDR2 YFSETQ.